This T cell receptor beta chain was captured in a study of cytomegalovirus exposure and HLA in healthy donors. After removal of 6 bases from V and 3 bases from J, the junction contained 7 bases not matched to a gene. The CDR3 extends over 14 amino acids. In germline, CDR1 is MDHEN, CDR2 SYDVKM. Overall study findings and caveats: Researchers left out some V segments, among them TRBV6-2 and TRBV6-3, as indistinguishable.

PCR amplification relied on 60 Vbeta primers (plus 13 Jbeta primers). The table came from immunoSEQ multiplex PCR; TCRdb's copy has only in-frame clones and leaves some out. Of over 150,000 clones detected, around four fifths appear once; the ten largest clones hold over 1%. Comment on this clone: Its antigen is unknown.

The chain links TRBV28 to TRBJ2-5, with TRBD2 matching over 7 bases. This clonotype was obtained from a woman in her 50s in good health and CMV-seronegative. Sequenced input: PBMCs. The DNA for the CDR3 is TGTGCCAGCAGCGAAACCGGGACTAAAGAGACCCAGTACTTC. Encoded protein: CASSETGTKETQYF.